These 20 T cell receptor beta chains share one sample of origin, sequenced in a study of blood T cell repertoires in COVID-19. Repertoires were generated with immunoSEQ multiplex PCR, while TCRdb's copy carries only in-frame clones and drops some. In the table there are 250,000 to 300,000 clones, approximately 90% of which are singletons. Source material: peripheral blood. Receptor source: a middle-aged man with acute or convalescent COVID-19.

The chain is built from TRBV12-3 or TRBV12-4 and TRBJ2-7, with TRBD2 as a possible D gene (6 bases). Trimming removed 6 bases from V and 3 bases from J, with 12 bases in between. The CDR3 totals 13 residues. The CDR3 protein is CASSPGGRYEQYF. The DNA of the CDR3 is TGTGCCAGCAGCCCCGGGGGACGCTACGAGCAGTACTTC.

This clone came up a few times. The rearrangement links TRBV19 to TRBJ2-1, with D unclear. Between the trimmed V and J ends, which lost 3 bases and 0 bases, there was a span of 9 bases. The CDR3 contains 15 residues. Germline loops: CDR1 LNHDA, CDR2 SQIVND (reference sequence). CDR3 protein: CASSIGVSSYNEQFF. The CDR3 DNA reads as TGTGCCAGTAGTATTGGTGTGAGCTCCTACAATGAGCAGTTCTTC.

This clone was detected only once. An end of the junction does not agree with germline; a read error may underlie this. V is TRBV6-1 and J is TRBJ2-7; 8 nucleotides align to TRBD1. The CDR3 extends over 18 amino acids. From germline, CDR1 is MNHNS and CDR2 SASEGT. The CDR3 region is CASSEEAGGFVNSYEQYF. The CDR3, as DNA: TGTGCCAGCAGCGAAGAGGCAGGGGGCTTCGTCAACTCCTACGAGCAGTACTTC.

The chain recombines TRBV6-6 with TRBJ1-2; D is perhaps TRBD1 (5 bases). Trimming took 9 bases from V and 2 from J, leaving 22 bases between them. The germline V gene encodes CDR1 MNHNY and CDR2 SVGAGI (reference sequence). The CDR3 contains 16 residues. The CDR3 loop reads CASLLPPAGPNYGYTF. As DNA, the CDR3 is TGTGCCAGTCTACTTCCTCCTGCGGGGCCGAACTATGGCTACACCTTC.

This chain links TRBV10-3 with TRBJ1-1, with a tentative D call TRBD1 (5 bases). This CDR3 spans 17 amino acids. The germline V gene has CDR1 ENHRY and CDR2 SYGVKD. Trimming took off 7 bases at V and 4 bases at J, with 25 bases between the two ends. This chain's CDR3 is CAITSHSILTERTEAFF. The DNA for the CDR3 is TGTGCCATCACTTCCCACTCGATTTTGACAGAGCGCACTGAAGCTTTCTTT.

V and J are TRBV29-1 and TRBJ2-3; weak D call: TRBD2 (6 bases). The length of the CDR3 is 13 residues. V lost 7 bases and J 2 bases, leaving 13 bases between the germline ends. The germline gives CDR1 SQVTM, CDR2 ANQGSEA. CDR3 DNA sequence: TGCAGCGGTGCACCGGGACTCACAGATACGCAGTATTTT. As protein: CSGAPGLTDTQYF.

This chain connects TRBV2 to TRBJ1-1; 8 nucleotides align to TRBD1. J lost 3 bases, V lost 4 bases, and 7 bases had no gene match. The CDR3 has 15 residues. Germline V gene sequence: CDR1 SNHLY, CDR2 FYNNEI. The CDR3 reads CASSVQGARDTEAFF. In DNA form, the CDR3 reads TGTGCCAGCAGTGTGCAGGGGGCTCGAGACACTGAAGCTTTCTTT.

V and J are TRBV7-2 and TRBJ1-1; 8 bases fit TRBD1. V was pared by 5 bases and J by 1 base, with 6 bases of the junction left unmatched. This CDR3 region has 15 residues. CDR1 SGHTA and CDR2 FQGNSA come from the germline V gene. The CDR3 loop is CASSPPGTGNTEAFF. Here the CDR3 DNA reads TGTGCCAGCAGCCCCCCGGGGACAGGGAACACTGAAGCTTTCTTT.

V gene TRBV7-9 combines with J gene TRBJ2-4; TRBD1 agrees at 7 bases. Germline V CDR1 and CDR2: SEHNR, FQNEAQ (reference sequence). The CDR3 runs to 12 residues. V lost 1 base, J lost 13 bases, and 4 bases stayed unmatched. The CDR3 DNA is TGTGCCAGCAGCTTAGAGGGGGCACGCCAGTACTTC. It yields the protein CASSLEGARQYF. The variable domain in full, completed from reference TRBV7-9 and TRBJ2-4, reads DTGVSQNPRHKITKRGQNVTFRCDPISEHNRLYWYRQTLGQGPEFLTYFQNEAQLEKSRLLSDRFSAERPKGSFSTLEIQRTEQGDSAMYLCASSLEGARQYFGAGTRLSVL.

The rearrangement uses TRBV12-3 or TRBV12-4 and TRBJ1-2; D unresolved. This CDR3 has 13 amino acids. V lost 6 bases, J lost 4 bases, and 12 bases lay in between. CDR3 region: CASSPLRAYGYTF. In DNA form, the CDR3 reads TGTGCCAGCAGCCCCCTGAGAGCCTATGGCTACACCTTC.

CDR3 amino acids: CATSDYLPGTDTQYF. The CDR3 coding sequence is TGTGCCACCAGTGATTACCTACCGGGCACAGATACGCAGTATTTT. This chain joins TRBV24-1 and TRBJ2-3, with D uncertain. V shed 2 bases and J shed 1 base, with 9 bases lying between them. CDR1 and CDR2 (germline): KGHDR, SFDVKD. The CDR3 loop spans 15 amino acids.

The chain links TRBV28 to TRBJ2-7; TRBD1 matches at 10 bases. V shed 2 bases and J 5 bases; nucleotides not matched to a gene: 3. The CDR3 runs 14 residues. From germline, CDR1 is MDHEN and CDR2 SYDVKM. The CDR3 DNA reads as TGTGCCAGCAGTTTACCCGGGACAGGGGACGAGCAGTACTTC. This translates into CASSLPGTGDEQYF. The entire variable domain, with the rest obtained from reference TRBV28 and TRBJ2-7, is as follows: DVKVTQSSRYLVKRTGEKVFLECVQDMDHENMFWYRQDPGLGLRLIYFSYDVKMKEKGDIPEGYSVSREKKERFSLILESASTNQTSMYLCASSLPGTGDEQYFGPGTRLTVT.

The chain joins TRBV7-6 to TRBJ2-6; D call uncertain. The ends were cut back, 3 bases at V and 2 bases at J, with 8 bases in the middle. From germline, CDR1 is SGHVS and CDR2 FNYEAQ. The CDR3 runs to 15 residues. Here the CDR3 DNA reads TGTGCCAGCAGCTTTATCGGAGCTGGGGCCAACGTCCTGACTTTC. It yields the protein CASSFIGAGANVLTF.

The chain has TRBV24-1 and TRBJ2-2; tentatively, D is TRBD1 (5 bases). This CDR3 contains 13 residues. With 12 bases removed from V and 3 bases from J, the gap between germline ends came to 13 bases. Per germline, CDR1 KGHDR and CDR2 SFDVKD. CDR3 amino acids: CAVQGRDTGELFF. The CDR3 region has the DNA TGTGCCGTCCAGGGAAGGGACACCGGGGAGCTGTTTTTT.

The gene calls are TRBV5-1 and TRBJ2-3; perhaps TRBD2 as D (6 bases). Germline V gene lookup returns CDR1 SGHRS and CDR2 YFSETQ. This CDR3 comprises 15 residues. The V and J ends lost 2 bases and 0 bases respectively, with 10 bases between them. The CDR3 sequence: CASSFAGPSTDTQYF. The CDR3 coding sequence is TGCGCCAGCAGCTTCGCGGGGCCAAGCACAGATACGCAGTATTTT. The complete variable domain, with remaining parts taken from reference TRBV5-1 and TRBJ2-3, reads KAGVTQTPRYLIKTRGQQVTLSCSPISGHRSVSWYQQTPGQGLQFLFEYFSETQRNKGNFPGRFSGRQFSNSRSEMNVSTLELGDSALYLCASSFAGPSTDTQYFGPGTRLTVL.

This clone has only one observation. CDR3 DNA sequence: TGCGCCAGCAGCTTTCTCCGGGGAACTGAAGCTTTCTTT. It translates to CASSFLRGTEAFF. The J gene is TRBJ1-1, the V gene TRBV5-1; D gene unclear. Trimming took 2 bases from V and 5 from J, leaving 10 bases between them. Germline V CDR1 and CDR2: SGHRS, YFSETQ. The CDR3 has 13 amino acids.

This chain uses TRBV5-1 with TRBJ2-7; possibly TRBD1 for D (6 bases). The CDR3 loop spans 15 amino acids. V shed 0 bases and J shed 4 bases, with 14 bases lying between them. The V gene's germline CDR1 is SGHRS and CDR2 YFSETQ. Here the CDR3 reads CASSLALRQGYEQYF. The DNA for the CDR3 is TGCGCCAGCAGCTTGGCCCTGAGGCAGGGGTACGAGCAGTACTTC.

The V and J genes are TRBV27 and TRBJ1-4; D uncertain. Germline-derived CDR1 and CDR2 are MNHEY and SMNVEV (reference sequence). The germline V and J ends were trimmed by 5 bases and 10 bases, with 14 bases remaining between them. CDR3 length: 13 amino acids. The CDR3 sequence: CASSLSGAGKLFF. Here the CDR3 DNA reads TGTGCCAGCAGTCTGTCGGGAGCAGGAAAACTGTTTTTT.

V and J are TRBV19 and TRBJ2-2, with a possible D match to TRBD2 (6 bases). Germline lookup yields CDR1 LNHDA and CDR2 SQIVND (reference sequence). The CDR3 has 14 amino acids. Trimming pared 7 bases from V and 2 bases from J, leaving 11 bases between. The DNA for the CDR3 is TGTGCCAGTATGCCGGGACTTAACACCGGGGAGCTGTTTTTT. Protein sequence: CASMPGLNTGELFF.

In DNA, the CDR3 is TGTGCCAGCAGTTCGAGGACTGGCATGGAGCAGTTCTTC. It codes for CASSSRTGMEQFF. The gene calls are TRBV12-3 or TRBV12-4 and TRBJ2-1; the D gene is possibly TRBD2 (5 bases). The CDR3 is 13 amino acids. The V gene lost 4 bases and the J gene lost 10 bases, with 14 bases spanning the gap.